These 27 T cell receptor beta chains originate from one sample sequenced in a study of blood T cell repertoires in COVID-19. Sequencing was performed with immunoSEQ multiplex PCR; in TCRdb, only in-frame clones are kept and a portion is missing. This table holds about 100,000 clones, about 88% found once. The sample comprised peripheral blood. Source of these receptors: a man aged 25-45 years in a cohort sampled during active COVID-19.

The V gene is TRBV5-1, the J gene TRBJ2-7; maybe TRBD1 (5 bases). The germline gives CDR1 SGHRS, CDR2 YFSETQ. The CDR3 has 15 amino acids. V was cut by 4 bases and J by 5 bases, with 19 bases left in between. CDR3 loop: CASSLTRWSRDEQYF. The CDR3 DNA is TGCGCCAGCAGCCTAACACGGTGGTCCAGGGACGAGCAGTACTTC.

The chain is built from TRBV20-1 and TRBJ2-1; 9 bases fit TRBD2. This CDR3 comprises 16 residues. V gave up 6 bases and J gave up 0 bases; unmatched junction bases: 9. Germline V gene data show CDR1 as DFQATT and CDR2 as SNEGSKA (reference sequence). This CDR3 reads CSASTSGSYSYNEQFF. The DNA for the CDR3 is TGCAGTGCGAGTACTAGCGGGTCCTACTCCTACAATGAGCAGTTCTTC.

The chain carries TRBV11-2 and TRBJ1-3; a possible D gene is TRBD1 (6 bases). The germline V gene has CDR1 SGHAT and CDR2 FQNNGV. Trimming pared 5 bases from V and 5 bases from J, leaving 19 bases between. The CDR3 runs to 16 residues. The CDR3 DNA sequence: TGTGCCAGCAGCCTCCAGACAGGACCCCCACGAAACACCATATATTTT. It translates to CASSLQTGPPRNTIYF.

The chain recombines TRBV7-2 with TRBJ2-1; possible D gene TRBD2, 5 bases. In germline, CDR1 is SGHTA, CDR2 FQGNSA. The CDR3 spans 15 residues. V lost 5 bases and J lost 1, with 12 bases in between. CDR3 nucleotides: TGTGCCAGCAGCACAAGCGGACTTTCCTACAATGAGCAGTTCTTC. It specifies CASSTSGLSYNEQFF.

CDR3 nucleotide sequence: TGCGCCAGCAGCGGAGCGGGGGGGCCTGGCTACGAGCAGTACTTC. Translating it yields CASSGAGGPGYEQYF. This chain uses TRBV5-1 with TRBJ2-7; 10 bases agree with TRBD2. This CDR3 has 15 residues. CDR1 is SGHRS and CDR2 is YFSETQ in the germline V gene. J was trimmed by 3 bases and V by 4 bases; bases with no gene match: 7. The whole variable domain, remainder taken from reference TRBV5-1 and TRBJ2-7, is KAGVTQTPRYLIKTRGQQVTLSCSPISGHRSVSWYQQTPGQGLQFLFEYFSETQRNKGNFPGRFSGRQFSNSRSEMNVSTLELGDSALYLCASSGAGGPGYEQYFGPGTRLTVT.

The chain has TRBV30 and TRBJ2-5; D not certain. Germline loops: CDR1 GTSNPN, CDR2 SVGIG (reference sequence). The CDR3 length is 12 residues. V lost 1 base and J lost 7, with 10 bases in between. CDR3 region: CAWSARLGTQYF. CDR3 nucleotide sequence: TGTGCCTGGAGTGCCCGACTGGGGACCCAGTACTTC.

V is TRBV11-2 and J is TRBJ1-5; unclear D gene. Germline values: CDR1 SGHAT, CDR2 FQNNGV. This CDR3 is 14 amino acids long. V lost 3 bases to trimming and J lost 0 bases, with 6 bases between them. The CDR3 protein is CASSFSHSNQPQHF. DNA for the CDR3: TGTGCCAGCAGCTTTAGCCATAGCAATCAGCCCCAGCATTTT.

The rearrangement uses TRBV7-2 and TRBJ2-3, with D maybe TRBD2 (5 bases). V lost 1 base and J lost 2, with 10 bases in between. Germline V gives CDR1 SGHTA, CDR2 FQGNSA. This CDR3 is built from 15 residues. The CDR3 loop is CASSLGGFLTDTQYF. The CDR3 coding sequence is TGTGCCAGCAGCTTAGGCGGGTTCCTCACAGATACGCAGTATTTT.

The genes are TRBV9 and TRBJ1-6; no clear D gene. Germline CDR1 SGDLS, CDR2 YYNGEE. The CDR3 covers 14 residues. Trimming took off 0 bases at V and 8 bases at J, with 9 bases between the two ends. The CDR3 here is CASSVGDKDSPLHF. The DNA of the CDR3 is TGTGCCAGCAGCGTAGGAGACAAGGATTCACCCCTCCACTTT.

Turning to this clone: Other DNA sequences in this sample translate to the same CDR3. The chain uses TRBV30 and TRBJ2-5, with a weak D call TRBD1 (5 bases). Germline loops: CDR1 GTSNPN, CDR2 SVGIG (reference sequence). V lost 2 bases, J lost 1 base, and 8 bases lay in between. The CDR3 is made up of 13 amino acids. CDR3 in amino acids: CAWSRQIQETQYF. As DNA, the CDR3 is TGTGCCTGGAGTAGACAGATCCAAGAGACCCAGTACTTC.

This clone was recorded once. This chain uses TRBV6-2 or TRBV6-3 with TRBJ2-5, with 9 bases fitting TRBD2. This CDR3 region has 15 residues. Per germline, CDR1 MNHEY and CDR2 SVGEGT. With 4 bases clipped from V and 4 bases from J, the junction kept 7 bases outside the gene matches. The CDR3 loop reads CASSLASGEAETQYF. CDR3 sequence (DNA): TGTGCCAGCAGTTTGGCTAGCGGGGAGGCAGAGACCCAGTACTTC.

The chain employs TRBV4-1 and TRBJ1-4; D is unresolved. Trimming took 4 bases from V and 8 from J, leaving 8 bases between them. Per germline, CDR1 MGHRA and CDR2 YSYEKL. The CDR3 runs to 12 residues. For the CDR3, the DNA is TGCGCCAGCAGCCCCCTTGGCGAAAAACTGTTTTTT. It codes for CASSPLGEKLFF.

The chain carries TRBV4-3 and TRBJ1-2, with D perhaps matching TRBD1 (6 bases). The CDR3 covers 18 residues. Trimming cost V 0 bases and J 4 bases, with 21 bases left between them. Germline lookup yields CDR1 LGHNA and CDR2 YSLEER. This CDR3 is CASSQELADSTFSYGYTF. The CDR3 nucleotides are TGCGCCAGCAGCCAAGAGCTAGCGGACAGTACATTCTCCTATGGCTACACCTTC.

This clone was counted a few times. This chain connects TRBV19 to TRBJ1-4; 7 bases line up with TRBD1. CDR3 size: 14 residues. Germline V gene data show CDR1 as LNHDA and CDR2 as SQIVND (reference sequence). The V gene end was trimmed by 2 bases and the J gene end by 5 bases; junction bases not matched to a gene: 2. The CDR3 spells CASSIQGQNEKLFF. The CDR3 DNA is TGTGCCAGTAGTATACAGGGACAGAATGAAAAACTGTTTTTT. Together with reference TRBV19 and TRBJ1-4, the CDR3 gives the full variable domain: DGGITQSPKYLFRKEGQNVTLSCEQNLNHDAMYWYRQDPGQGLRLIYYSQIVNDFQKGDIAEGYSVSREKKESFPLTVTSAQKNPTAFYLCASSIQGQNEKLFFGSGTQLSVL.

The CDR3 loop reads CASHRAWGYTF. Here the CDR3 DNA reads TGTGCCAGCCACAGGGCTTGGGGCTACACCTTC. The J gene is TRBJ1-2, the V gene TRBV6-5; TRBD1 might be the D (6 bases). This CDR3 comprises 11 residues. V gave up 8 bases and J gave up 8 bases, with 12 bases separating them. Germline V CDR1 and CDR2: MNHEY, SVGAGI.

The J gene is TRBJ2-1, the V gene TRBV6-5, with TRBD2 matching 8 bases. V trimming: 8 bases; J trimming: 4 bases; junction bases outside the gene matches: 7. Germline loops: CDR1 MNHEY, CDR2 SVGAGI. This CDR3 is built from 14 residues. The CDR3 DNA follows: TGTGCCAGCCAGGGAGCGGGGGATTACAATGAGCAGTTCTTC. As protein: CASQGAGDYNEQFF.

The CDR3 sequence: CASSPPRGAGSIADTQYF. In nucleotides, the CDR3 is TGTGCCAGCTCACCACCTCGGGGGGCAGGGTCGATCGCAGATACGCAGTATTTT. The chain carries TRBV18 and TRBJ2-3; a weak D match, TRBD2 (7 bases). The germline gives CDR1 KGHSH, CDR2 LQKENI. The V gene lost 0 bases and the J gene lost 4 bases, with 20 bases spanning the gap. CDR3 length: 18 residues.

The genes are TRBV9 and TRBJ1-6; TRBD1 is a possible D gene (5 bases). Germline V CDR1 and CDR2: SGDLS, YYNGEE. V was pared by 3 bases and J by 8 bases, with 12 bases between. The CDR3 contains 14 residues. CDR3 sequence: CASSGAAGDSPLHF. The CDR3 DNA sequence: TGTGCCAGCAGCGGGGCAGCGGGGGATTCACCCCTCCACTTT. Looking up the rest from reference TRBV9 and TRBJ1-6 gives the full variable domain: DSGVTQTPKHLITATGQRVTLRCSPRSGDLSVYWYQQSLDQGLQFLIQYYNGEERAKGNILERFSAQQFPDLHSELNLSSLELGDSALYFCASSGAAGDSPLHFGNGTRLTVT.

The chain joins TRBV21-1 to TRBJ2-7; the table's D call of TRBD1 was not tested on the DNA. TRBV21-1 is reported as a pseudogene. The CDR3 contains 14 residues. CDR3 loop: CASSKRSPGHSQYF. The CDR3 nucleotides read TGTGCCAGCAGCAAACGCAGTCCGGGACACTCGCAGTACTTC.

This chain links TRBV11-2 with TRBJ1-2; D is possibly TRBD1 (6 bases). V lost 5 bases, J lost 14 bases, and 21 bases lay in between. Per germline, CDR1 SGHAT and CDR2 FQNNGV. The length of the CDR3 is 13 residues. In DNA form, the CDR3 reads TGTGCCAGCAGCCCACAAGGGGGAGGGTCTAGGACCTTC. It translates to CASSPQGGGSRTF.

The chain is built from TRBV2 and TRBJ2-6; tentative D call: TRBD2 (5 bases). V was shortened by 4 bases and J by 1 base, with 14 bases between the two germline ends. The CDR3 length is 17 residues. Germline V CDR1 and CDR2: SNHLY, FYNNEI. The CDR3 region is CASSAALGASGANVLTF. The CDR3 DNA reads TGTGCCAGCAGTGCTGCCTTGGGAGCATCTGGGGCCAACGTCCTGACTTTC.

The V call is TRBV7-2, the J call TRBJ1-1; 7 positions agree with TRBD1. V shed 1 base and J 9 bases; nucleotides not matched to a gene: 5. The CDR3 contains 13 residues. CDR1 SGHTA and CDR2 FQGNSA come from the germline V gene. This CDR3 is CASSLGDRVKAFF. In nucleotides, the CDR3 is TGTGCCAGCAGCTTAGGAGACAGGGTGAAAGCTTTCTTT.

The gene calls are TRBV9 and TRBJ2-5; 8 nucleotides agree with TRBD1. V lost 2 bases and J lost 5; bases outside the gene matches: 8. Germline V gives CDR1 SGDLS, CDR2 YYNGEE. CDR3 length: 15 amino acids. This CDR3 reads CASSVGGRGQETQYF. CDR3 nucleotides: TGTGCCAGCAGCGTGGGGGGCAGGGGGCAGGAGACCCAGTACTTC.

The gene calls are TRBV12-3 or TRBV12-4 and TRBJ1-3; D is possibly TRBD1 (6 bases). The CDR3 is 13 amino acids. Trimming took off 2 bases at V and 16 bases at J, with 18 bases between the two ends. This CDR3 reads CASSLSLSVQGYF. As DNA, the CDR3 is TGTGCCAGCAGTTTATCTCTTTCCGTACAGGGTTATTTT.

This sequence joins TRBV4-3 and TRBJ2-2; a weak D match, TRBD1 (5 bases). With 0 bases removed from V and 2 bases from J, the gap between germline ends came to 10 bases. Germline values: CDR1 LGHNA, CDR2 YSLEER. The CDR3 is 16 amino acids. CDR3: CASSQEPRANTGELFF. The CDR3, as DNA: TGCGCCAGCAGCCAAGAGCCCAGGGCTAACACCGGGGAGCTGTTTTTT.

V is TRBV18 and J is TRBJ1-2; tentative D call: TRBD1 (5 bases). Germline V gives CDR1 KGHSH, CDR2 LQKENI. The CDR3 loop spans 12 amino acids. Deletions cut 5 bases from V and 5 bases from J, with 9 bases between. CDR3 DNA: TGTGCCAGCTCAGGTGACAGTTATGGCTACACCTTC. Translated, it gives CASSGDSYGYTF.

The V call is TRBV11-2, the J call TRBJ1-6, with D possibly being TRBD1 (5 bases). Germline assignment: CDR1 SGHAT and CDR2 FQNNGV. The CDR3 loop spans 14 amino acids. V was cut by 8 bases and J by 9 bases, with 17 bases left in between. The CDR3 DNA follows: TGTGCCAGCGGCCCGAGGGGAGGGACTTCACCCCTCCACTTT. Its translation: CASGPRGGTSPLHF. The full variable domain, with the rest looked up from reference TRBV11-2 and TRBJ1-6, is EAGVAQSPRYKIIEKRQSVAFWCNPISGHATLYWYQQILGQGPKLLIQFQNNGVVDDSQLPKDRFSAERLKGVDSTLKIQPAKLEDSAVYLCASGPRGGTSPLHFGNGTRLTVT.